These T cell receptor beta chains were read from a single sample in a study of T-cell memory formation after mild COVID-19. TCRdb itself ran the 5' RACE reads through MiXCR, one entry per CDR3 protein. The table has just under 150,000 distinct CDR3 sequences, about 6.1% seen once. The sequencing input was PBMCs or a T cell subset sorted from them (not recorded which). The receptors originated from an adult woman who had mild COVID-19 (a few samples of this study predate the infection). Cell type and time point are not known. Both conserved end residues are part of each CDR3. D genes are given only for firm matches. Clone size is shown for a subset of rows, as once, few, many or a class of expanded clone.

D gene,clone size,CDR3 length,J gene,V gene,CDR3 protein,CDR3 DNA
-,few,11,TRBJ2-7,TRBV29-1,CSVAFSYEQYF,TGCAGCGTTGCGTTCTCCTACGAGCAGTACTTC
-,-,14,TRBJ2-5,TRBV20-1,CSARMSGPGETQYF,TGCAGTGCTAGGATGTCGGGGCCTGGGGAGACCCAGTACTTC
-,few,14,TRBJ2-5,TRBV5-1,CASSLGDFQETQYF,TGCGCCAGCAGCCTCGGGGACTTCCAAGAGACCCAGTACTTC
TRBD1,-,13,TRBJ1-6,TRBV30,CAWTQGAGSPLHF,TGTGCCTGGACGCAGGGGGCCGGGTCACCCCTCCACTTT
-,many,14,TRBJ1-3,TRBV5-1,CASSLERGGNTIYF,TGCGCCAGCAGCTTGGAAAGGGGCGGAAACACCATATATTTT
TRBD2,few,14,TRBJ2-7,TRBV20-1,CSAPGLAGAYEQYF,TGCAGTGCTCCCGGACTAGCGGGAGCGTACGAGCAGTACTTC
-,few,15,TRBJ2-7,TRBV10-3,CAIRTGFQGAYEQYF,TGTGCCATCAGAACCGGCTTCCAAGGAGCCTACGAGCAGTACTTC
-,-,13,TRBJ1-5,TRBV29-1,CSVAGTPNQPQHF,TGCAGCGTCGCCGGGACTCCTAATCAGCCCCAGCATTTT
-,many,11,TRBJ2-7,TRBV29-1,CSVGKGHEQYF,TGCAGCGTTGGCAAAGGCCACGAGCAGTACTTC
-,-,12,TRBJ1-1,TRBV29-1,CSVETRNTEAFF,TGCAGCGTAGAGACACGGAACACTGAAGCTTTCTTT
TRBD1,many,15,TRBJ2-2,TRBV20-1,CSARATGRLTGELFF,TGCAGTGCCCGTGCGACAGGGCGGTTGACCGGGGAGCTGTTTTTT
-,many,14,TRBJ2-7,TRBV18,CASSFPGRNYEQYF,TGTGCCAGCTCATTTCCGGGACGGAACTACGAGCAGTACTTC
TRBD2,-,16,TRBJ2-1,TRBV15,CATSLRLAGGPGEQFF,TGTGCCACCAGCTTAAGACTAGCGGGGGGGCCGGGGGAGCAGTTCTTC
TRBD1,-,15,TRBJ1-1,TRBV30,CAWSTPGTENTEAFF,TGTGCCTGGAGTACACCAGGGACAGAGAACACTGAAGCTTTCTTT
-,-,11,TRBJ2-1,TRBV24-1,CATSSNNEQFF,TGTGCCACCAGTTCAAACAATGAGCAGTTCTTC
-,-,14,TRBJ2-3,TRBV7-9,CASSFSQRTDTQYF,TGTGCCAGCAGCTTCAGTCAGCGCACAGATACGCAGTATTTT
TRBD2,many,15,TRBJ2-2,TRBV20-1,CSASPGGANTGELFF,TGCAGTGCTAGTCCGGGAGGGGCGAACACCGGGGAGCTGTTTTTT
-,-,13,TRBJ2-3,TRBV19,CASSIGTAGTQYF,TGTGCCAGTAGTATCGGGACCGCTGGTACGCAGTATTTT
-,many,12,TRBJ2-7,TRBV7-9,CASSRSPYEQYF,TGTGCCAGCAGCCGTAGTCCCTACGAGCAGTACTTC
TRBD1,many,15,TRBJ2-1,TRBV18,CASSPGQGVYNEQFF,TGTGCCAGCTCACCCGGACAGGGGGTTTACAATGAGCAGTTCTTC
TRBD1,-,18,TRBJ2-6,TRBV15,CATSSGTGTKSGANVLTF,TGTGCCACCAGCAGCGGGACAGGAACCAAATCTGGGGCCAACGTCCTGACTTTC
-,few,13,TRBJ2-2,TRBV29-1,CSVRGRTDGELFF,TGCAGCGTTCGGGGGAGAACCGACGGGGAGCTGTTTTTT
-,few,14,TRBJ1-5,TRBV2,CASSAGSPNQPQHF,TGTGCCAGCAGTGCGGGCAGCCCCAATCAGCCCCAGCATTTT
TRBD1,few,16,TRBJ2-2,TRBV27,CASSPPGQRLAGELFF,TGTGCCAGCAGTCCTCCGGGACAGAGGCTCGCCGGGGAGCTGTTTTTT
-,few,11,TRBJ1-2,TRBV2,CATRSEGGLSF,TGTGCCACCCGATCGGAAGGGGGGCTAAGCTTC
-,many,14,TRBJ2-3,TRBV5-1,CASSSTDGGDTQYF,TGCGCCAGCAGCTCGACGGACGGGGGAGATACGCAGTATTTT
-,many,14,TRBJ1-1,TRBV7-8,CASSLGPANTEAFF,TGTGCCAGCAGCTTAGGTCCCGCCAACACTGAAGCTTTCTTT
TRBD1,-,15,TRBJ1-1,TRBV24-1,CATSDPGQGATEAFF,TGTGCCACCAGCGATCCGGGACAGGGGGCGACTGAAGCTTTCTTT
TRBD2,many,16,TRBJ2-1,TRBV11-2,CASSLESSGKYNEQFF,TGTGCCAGCAGCTTAGAATCTAGCGGGAAGTACAATGAGCAGTTCTTC
-,-,14,TRBJ2-7,TRBV5-1,CASSLGLSSYEQYF,TGCGCCAGCAGCTTGGGCCTAAGCTCCTACGAGCAGTACTTC
-,few,13,TRBJ2-3,TRBV3-1,CASSPLSQGRQYF,TGTGCCAGCAGCCCCCTCAGCCAGGGGAGACAGTATTTT
TRBD1,many,15,TRBJ2-3,TRBV12-3/TRBV12-4,CASSRTGINTDTQYF,TGTGCCAGCAGTAGGACAGGAATCAACACAGATACGCAGTATTTT
-,-,13,TRBJ2-2,TRBV27,CASSNGLIGELFF,TGTGCCAGCAGCAATGGACTCATCGGGGAGCTGTTTTTT
TRBD2,many,14,TRBJ2-7,TRBV12-3/TRBV12-4,CASSRLAGYYEQYF,TGTGCCAGCAGTCGACTAGCGGGATACTACGAGCAGTACTTC
-,-,13,TRBJ1-2,TRBV29-1,CSVDEKLGYGYTF,TGCAGCGTTGACGAAAAACTGGGGTATGGCTACACCTTC
TRBD1,-,15,TRBJ1-2,TRBV18,CASSSRDRTNYGYTF,TGTGCCAGCTCGTCCCGGGACAGGACTAACTATGGCTACACCTTC
-,-,14,TRBJ2-7,TRBV4-2,CARFHVGSSYEQYF,TGTGCCAGATTTCACGTCGGTAGCTCCTACGAGCAGTACTTC